This T cell receptor (beta chain) was sequenced for a study of T cells in Graves' hyperthyroidism and ophthalmopathy. Diagnoses used clinical symptoms, serum thyroxine and TRAb, thyroid ultrasound and orbital computed tomography. Amplification of TCR beta CDR3 regions was performed using RNA transcripts as template. Carried out on the TCR CDR3, a first-round RT-PCR used the HTBI primer set. TCRdb reprocessed the multiplex PCR reads via MiXCR and lists one record per CDR3 protein. The data hold approximately 330,000 distinct CDR3 sequences, with roughly 18% observed a single time. This TCR derives from a woman between 50 and 59 years old with Graves' hyperthyroidism. Sequencing was performed on blood.

The CDR3 nucleotides read TGTGCCAGTAGTATAGGTCGGCTAGCGGGGGGACCCAATGAGCAGTTCTTC. Encoded protein: CASSIGRLAGGPNEQFF. The chain carries TRBV19 and TRBJ2-1; the match to TRBD2 covers 11 bases. Germline V gene sequence: CDR1 LNHDA, CDR2 SQIVND (reference sequence). This CDR3 is built from 17 residues. Unmatched junction bases numbered 8, after V lost 1 base and J lost 6 bases.